This paragraph reports one T cell receptor beta chain. At the DNA level, this CDR3 is encoded by other sequences in the same sample as well. This CDR3 comprises 14 residues. V lost 5 bases to trimming and J lost 9 bases; unmatched junction nucleotides: 5. Germline values: CDR1 SEHNR, CDR2 FQNEAQ (reference sequence). These data originate in a study of memory CD8 T cells in hepatitis C reinfection. Assay: immunoSEQ multiplex PCR; the TCRdb copy retains only in-frame clones and omits some. The sample records around 45,000 clones, approximately 88% being singletons. Time point defined: peak reinfection, 3 to 8 weeks after reinfection detection. Sorted cells were sequenced directly ex vivo without any in vitro expansion.

This rearrangement joins TRBV7-9 to TRBJ2-4, with 12 positions matching TRBD1. This sequence originates from a man aged 18-30 years with hepatitis C virus infection. The sequencing sample was made of naive CD8+ T cells sorted from blood. CDR3 DNA sequence: TGTGCCAGCAGCCCGGGACAGGGGGCCCCCATTCAGTACTTC. Protein: CASSPGQGAPIQYF.